What follows are 20 T cell receptor beta chains derived from one specimen sequenced in a study of identical twins. MiXCR, run by TCRdb on the 5' RACE reads, gives a single entry per CDR3 protein. Here the sample spans 240,000 or so distinct CDR3 sequences, 7% being singletons. These sequences were also reported in another study, on yellow fever vaccine responses in identical twins.

Sequenced: memory (CD45RO+) T cells sorted from blood. Every receptor here comes from a woman younger than 30 in good health.

The V gene is TRBV5-1, the J gene TRBJ1-2; D remains ambiguous. The CDR3 extends over 17 amino acids. Germline V CDR1 and CDR2: SGHRS, YFSETQ. With 4 bases removed from V and 0 bases from J, the gap between germline ends came to 19 bases. The chain's CDR3 is CASSGHTRHLANYGYTF. CDR3 bases: TGCGCCAGCAGCGGCCATACTCGGCATCTTGCTAACTATGGCTACACCTTC.

This clonotype was found many times. The chain employs TRBV7-9 and TRBJ1-4; TRBD1 aligns across 7 bases. Germline CDR1 is SEHNR and CDR2 is FQNEAQ (reference sequence). V dropped 3 bases and J dropped 5; count of bases not matched to a gene: 3. The CDR3 is made up of 14 amino acids. The CDR3 sequence is CASSLGGQNEKLFF. In nucleotides, the CDR3 is TGTGCCAGCAGCTTGGGGGGACAGAATGAAAAACTGTTTTTT.

The chain uses TRBV7-8 and TRBJ2-1; 12 nucleotides agree with TRBD2. The CDR3 runs 17 residues. Germline V gene sequence: CDR1 SGHVS, CDR2 FQNEAQ. V gave up 2 bases and J gave up 12 bases; unmatched junction bases: 14. The CDR3 region is CASSLLARTSGALGQFF. CDR3 nucleotide sequence: TGTGCCAGCAGCTTACTCGCCCGGACTAGCGGGGCTCTCGGGCAGTTCTTC.

This clonotype was seen ten or more times. The genes are TRBV10-3 and TRBJ2-7, with TRBD1 identical over 7 bases. The CDR3 consists of 13 residues. Germline trimming cut 5 bases from V and 3 bases from J; bases unmatched to any gene: 4. From germline, CDR1 is ENHRY and CDR2 SYGVKD. As DNA, the CDR3 is TGTGCCATCAGTTCAGGGACAGACTACGAGCAGTACGTC. It specifies CAISSGTDYEQYV.

This clonotype was recorded at least ten times. This sequence joins TRBV12-3 or TRBV12-4 and TRBJ1-1; D might be TRBD1 (5 bases). V dropped 2 bases and J dropped 3 bases, with 19 bases sitting between them. The CDR3 spans 17 residues. The chain's CDR3 is CASSLLLGVSAHTEAFF. CDR3 nucleotides: TGTGCCAGCAGTTTATTGTTAGGGGTTTCGGCCCACACTGAAGCTTTCTTT.

This clonotype was seen a few times. The V gene is TRBV28, the J gene TRBJ2-1, with 7 bases aligning to TRBD1. V was clipped by 5 bases and J by 6 bases; unmatched bases: 10. The CDR3 consists of 15 residues. The V gene's germline CDR1 is MDHEN and CDR2 SYDVKM. In nucleotides, the CDR3 is TGTGCCAGCAGTCTCCCCGGGACAGTCTTCAATGAGCAGTTCTTC. Translated, it gives CASSLPGTVFNEQFF.

This clonotype appeared many times. The rearrangement uses TRBV12-3 or TRBV12-4 and TRBJ1-5, with 7 bases that match TRBD1. Trimming took 4 bases from V and 6 from J; bases not matched to a gene: 9. This CDR3 spans 15 amino acids. CDR3 residues: CASSSRYRGSQPQHF. The CDR3 DNA follows: TGTGCCAGCAGTTCGCGCTACAGGGGCAGTCAGCCCCAGCATTTT.

This clonotype was observed a handful of times. The rearrangement uses TRBV27 and TRBJ2-6, with TRBD1 matching over 9 bases. Germline V gene lookup returns CDR1 MNHEY and CDR2 SMNVEV (reference sequence). J was trimmed by 0 bases and V by 1 base; bases with no gene match: 16. The CDR3 loop spans 22 amino acids. CDR3 residues: CASSLFPGQGLVGDSGANVLTF. CDR3 in DNA: TGTGCCAGCAGTTTATTCCCGGGACAGGGTCTCGTTGGAGACTCTGGGGCCAACGTCCTGACTTTC.

V gene TRBV3-1 combines with J gene TRBJ2-4; 8 bases fit TRBD1. J lost 4 bases, V lost 4 bases, and 9 bases had no gene match. CDR3 length equals 16 residues. Germline values: CDR1 LGHDT, CDR2 YNNKEL (reference sequence). The CDR3 sequence is CASSPFKTGGKNIQYF. CDR3 DNA sequence: TGTGCCAGCAGCCCATTCAAAACAGGGGGGAAAAACATTCAGTACTTC.

The J gene is TRBJ2-7, the V gene TRBV11-3; maybe TRBD2 (5 bases). The CDR3 loop spans 17 amino acids. CDR1 is SGHNT, CDR2 YENEEA, per germline. Between the trimmed V and J ends, which lost 3 bases and 2 bases, there was a span of 20 bases. The CDR3 loop is CASSLRMAVRGAYEQYF. The CDR3 DNA reads as TGTGCCAGCAGCTTGAGGATGGCAGTTCGGGGAGCCTACGAGCAGTACTTC.

This clonotype was detected many times. The chain uses TRBV29-1 and TRBJ2-1, with 8 positions matching TRBD1. The germline V gene encodes CDR1 SQVTM and CDR2 ANQGSEA. CDR3 length: 13 amino acids. V shed 7 bases and J 6 bases; nucleotides not matched to a gene: 8. CDR3 DNA: TGCAGCGAAGGACAGGGTCAGGGCAATGAGCAGTTCTTC. It is translated as CSEGQGQGNEQFF.

The sample holds many counts of this clonotype. This chain links TRBV5-1 with TRBJ1-2; D is ambiguous. The germline V gene encodes CDR1 SGHRS and CDR2 YFSETQ. This CDR3 has 13 amino acids. Trimming shortened V by 4 bases and J by 6 bases, and 13 bases separated the two germline ends. CDR3 loop: CASSPAQGHGYTF. CDR3 DNA sequence: TGCGCCAGCAGCCCTGCCCAAGGTCATGGCTACACCTTC.

This clonotype was observed many times. The chain joins TRBV7-9 to TRBJ1-2; 9 bases match TRBD1. CDR1 SEHNR and CDR2 FQNEAQ come from the germline V gene (reference sequence). There are 15 residues in the CDR3. Germline trimming cut 2 bases from V and 7 bases from J; bases unmatched to any gene: 8. CDR3 sequence: CASSLSGTGSLGYTF. CDR3 bases: TGTGCCAGCAGCTTATCCGGGACAGGGAGTCTTGGCTACACCTTC.

This clonotype was seen many times. This chain's CDR3 is CAHRDGGGITDTQYF. The CDR3 DNA sequence: TGTGCCCACCGGGACGGCGGGGGAATCACAGATACGCAGTATTTT. J is TRBJ2-3 and V is TRBV28; 7 bases line up with TRBD2. This CDR3 region has 15 residues. The ends lost 11 bases at V and 2 bases at J; junction bases unmatched: 13. Germline V gene data show CDR1 as MDHEN and CDR2 as SYDVKM.

This clonotype was detected a few times. The chain carries TRBV28 and TRBJ2-5; D gene ambiguous. The germline V gene encodes CDR1 MDHEN and CDR2 SYDVKM. The CDR3 length is 13 residues. V was shortened by 8 bases and J by 1 base, with 11 bases between the two germline ends. This chain's CDR3 is CASLRAVQETQYF. The CDR3 DNA reads TGTGCCAGCCTCCGGGCAGTCCAAGAGACCCAGTACTTC.

This clonotype was seen only a few times. CDR3 in amino acids: CASSSTRDRAQSPLHF. The CDR3 nucleotides are TGTGCCAGCAGCTCAACCAGGGACAGGGCTCAATCACCCCTCCACTTT. This chain joins TRBV7-8 and TRBJ1-6; 9 nucleotides line up with TRBD1. This CDR3 is built from 16 residues. The junction had 11 bases not matched to a gene; V was cut back by 4 bases and J by 10 bases. Germline-derived CDR1 and CDR2 are SGHVS and FQNEAQ.

The chain recombines TRBV5-1 with TRBJ2-5, with TRBD1 matching 10 bases. The CDR3 covers 14 residues. In germline, CDR1 is SGHRS, CDR2 YFSETQ. The trim removed 4 bases at V and 6 bases at J, leaving 6 bases unmatched. Written as DNA, the CDR3 is TGCGCCAGCAGCCCGGGACAGGGGACGAAGACCCAGTACTTC. Translation: CASSPGQGTKTQYF.

The J gene is TRBJ1-5, the V gene TRBV29-1; D is perhaps TRBD1 (5 bases). Trimming took 5 bases from V and 4 from J, leaving 15 bases between them. Germline V gene lookup returns CDR1 SQVTM and CDR2 ANQGSEA. This CDR3 has 14 residues. The CDR3 loop is CSVISRDSNQPQHF. Here the CDR3 DNA reads TGCAGCGTTATCTCCCGGGACTCAAATCAGCCCCAGCATTTT.

This clonotype was observed a handful of times. V gene TRBV6-1 combines with J gene TRBJ2-7, with 7 bases matching TRBD1. V gave up 6 bases and J gave up 0 bases; unmatched junction bases: 8. CDR1 MNHNS and CDR2 SASEGT come from the germline V gene. This CDR3 region has 15 residues. Here the CDR3 DNA reads TGTGCCAGCAGGTCGAGACAGGGAGACTCCTACGAGCAGTACGTC. Translating it yields CASRSRQGDSYEQYV.

Only a few counts were recorded for this clonotype. The V and J genes are TRBV6-5 and TRBJ1-2; D is unclear. Trimming removed 6 bases from V and 8 bases from J, with 16 bases in between. The CDR3 covers 13 residues. Looked up from germline, CDR1 is MNHEY and CDR2 is SVGAGI. The CDR3, as DNA: TGTGCCAGCAGATATGATACGGTTGGGGGCTACACCTTC. Protein product: CASRYDTVGGYTF.